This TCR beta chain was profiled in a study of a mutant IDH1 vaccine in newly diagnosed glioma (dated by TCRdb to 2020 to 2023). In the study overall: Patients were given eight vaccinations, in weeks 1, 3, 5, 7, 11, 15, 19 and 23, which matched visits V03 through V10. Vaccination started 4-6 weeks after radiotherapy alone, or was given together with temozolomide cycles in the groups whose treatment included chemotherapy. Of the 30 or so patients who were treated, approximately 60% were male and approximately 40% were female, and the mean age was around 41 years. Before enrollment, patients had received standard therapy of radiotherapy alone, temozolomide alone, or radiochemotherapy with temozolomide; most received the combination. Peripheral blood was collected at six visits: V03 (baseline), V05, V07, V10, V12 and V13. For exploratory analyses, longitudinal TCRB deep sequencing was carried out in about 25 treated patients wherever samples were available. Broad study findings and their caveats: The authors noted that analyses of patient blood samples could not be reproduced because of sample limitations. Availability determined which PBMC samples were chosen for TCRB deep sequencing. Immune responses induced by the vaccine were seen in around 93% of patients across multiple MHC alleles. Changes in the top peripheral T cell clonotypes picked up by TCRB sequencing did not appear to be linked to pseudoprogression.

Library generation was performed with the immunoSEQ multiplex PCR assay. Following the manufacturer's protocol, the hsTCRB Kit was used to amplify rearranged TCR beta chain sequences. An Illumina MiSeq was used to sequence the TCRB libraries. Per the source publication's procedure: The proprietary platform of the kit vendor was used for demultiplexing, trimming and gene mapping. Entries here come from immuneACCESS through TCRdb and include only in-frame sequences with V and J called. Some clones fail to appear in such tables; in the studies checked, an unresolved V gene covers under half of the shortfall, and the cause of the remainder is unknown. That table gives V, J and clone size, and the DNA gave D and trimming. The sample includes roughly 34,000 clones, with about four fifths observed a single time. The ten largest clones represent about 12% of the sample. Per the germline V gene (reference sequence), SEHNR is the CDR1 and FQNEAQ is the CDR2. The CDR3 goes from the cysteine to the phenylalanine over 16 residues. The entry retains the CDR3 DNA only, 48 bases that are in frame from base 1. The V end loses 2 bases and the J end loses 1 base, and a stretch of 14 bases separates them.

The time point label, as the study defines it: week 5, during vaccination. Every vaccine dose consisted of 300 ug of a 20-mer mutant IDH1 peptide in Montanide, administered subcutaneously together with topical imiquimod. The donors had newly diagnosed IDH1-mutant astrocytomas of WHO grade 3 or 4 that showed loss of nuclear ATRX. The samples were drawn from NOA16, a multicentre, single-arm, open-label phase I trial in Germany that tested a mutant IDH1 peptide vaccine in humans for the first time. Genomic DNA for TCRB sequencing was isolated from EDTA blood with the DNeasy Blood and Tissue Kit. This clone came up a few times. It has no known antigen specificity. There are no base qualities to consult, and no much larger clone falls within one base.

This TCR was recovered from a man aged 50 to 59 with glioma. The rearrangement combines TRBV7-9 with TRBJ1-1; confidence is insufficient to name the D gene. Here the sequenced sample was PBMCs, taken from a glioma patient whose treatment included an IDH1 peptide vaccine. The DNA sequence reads TGTGCCAGCAGCTTACCCCGCCGTGGCCCGAACACTGAAGCTTTCTTT. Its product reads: CASSLPRRGPNTEAFF. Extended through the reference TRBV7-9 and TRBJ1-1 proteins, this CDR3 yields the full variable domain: DTGVSQNPRHKITKRGQNVTFRCDPISEHNRLYWYRQTLGQGPEFLTYFQNEAQLEKSRLLSDRFSAERPKGSFSTLEIQRTEQGDSAMYLCASSLPRRGPNTEAFFGQGTRLTVV.